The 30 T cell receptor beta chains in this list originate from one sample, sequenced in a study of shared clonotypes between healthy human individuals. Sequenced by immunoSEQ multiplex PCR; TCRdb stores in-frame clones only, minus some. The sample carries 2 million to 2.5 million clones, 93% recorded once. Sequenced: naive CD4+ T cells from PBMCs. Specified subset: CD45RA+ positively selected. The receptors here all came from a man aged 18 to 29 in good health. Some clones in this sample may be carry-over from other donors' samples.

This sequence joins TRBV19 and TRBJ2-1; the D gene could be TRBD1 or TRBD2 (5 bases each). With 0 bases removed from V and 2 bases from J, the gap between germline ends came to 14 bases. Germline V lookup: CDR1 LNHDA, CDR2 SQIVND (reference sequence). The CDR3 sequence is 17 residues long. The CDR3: CASSIDLGPGPYNEQFF. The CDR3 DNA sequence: TGTGCCAGTAGTATAGATCTGGGACCAGGGCCCTACAATGAGCAGTTCTTC. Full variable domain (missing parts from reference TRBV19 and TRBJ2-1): DGGITQSPKYLFRKEGQNVTLSCEQNLNHDAMYWYRQDPGQGLRLIYYSQIVNDFQKGDIAEGYSVSREKKESFPLTVTSAQKNPTAFYLCASSIDLGPGPYNEQFFGPGTRLTVL.

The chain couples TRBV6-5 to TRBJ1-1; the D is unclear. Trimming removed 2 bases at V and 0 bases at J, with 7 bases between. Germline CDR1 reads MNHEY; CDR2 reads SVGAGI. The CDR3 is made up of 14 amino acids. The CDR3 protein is CASSYRHLNTEAFF. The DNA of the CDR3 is TGTGCCAGCAGTTACAGACACCTGAACACTGAAGCTTTCTTT.

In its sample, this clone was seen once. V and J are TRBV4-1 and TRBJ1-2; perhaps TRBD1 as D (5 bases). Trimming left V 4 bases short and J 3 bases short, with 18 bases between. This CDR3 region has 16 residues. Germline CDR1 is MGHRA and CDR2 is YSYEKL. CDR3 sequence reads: CASSPAMGGAHYGYTF. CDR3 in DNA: TGCGCCAGCAGCCCCGCTATGGGAGGGGCTCACTATGGCTACACCTTC.

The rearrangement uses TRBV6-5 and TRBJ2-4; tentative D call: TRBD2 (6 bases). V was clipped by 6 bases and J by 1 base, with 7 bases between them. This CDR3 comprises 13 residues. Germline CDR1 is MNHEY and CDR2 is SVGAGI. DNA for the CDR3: TGTGCCAGCAGGGAGGGGGCCAAAAACATTCAGTACTTC. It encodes CASREGAKNIQYF.

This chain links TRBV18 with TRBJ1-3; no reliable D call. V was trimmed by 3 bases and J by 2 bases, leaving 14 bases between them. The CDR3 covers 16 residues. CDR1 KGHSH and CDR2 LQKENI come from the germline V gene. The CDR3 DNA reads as TGTGCCAGCTCACCGACCAGTACGGGTCCTGGAAACACCATATATTTT. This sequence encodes CASSPTSTGPGNTIYF.

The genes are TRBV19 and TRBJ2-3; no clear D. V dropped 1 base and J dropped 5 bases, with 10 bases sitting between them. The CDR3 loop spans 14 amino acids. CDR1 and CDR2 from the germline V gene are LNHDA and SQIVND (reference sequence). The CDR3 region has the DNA TGTGCCAGTAGTATAGCGGCAGTAGTAGATACGCAGTATTTT. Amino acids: CASSIAAVVDTQYF.

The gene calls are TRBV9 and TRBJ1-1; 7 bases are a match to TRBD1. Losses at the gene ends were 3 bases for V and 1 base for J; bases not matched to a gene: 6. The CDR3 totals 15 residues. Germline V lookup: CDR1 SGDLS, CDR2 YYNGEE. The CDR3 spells CASSAEDRANTEAFF. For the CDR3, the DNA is TGTGCCAGCAGCGCAGAAGACAGGGCGAACACTGAAGCTTTCTTT.

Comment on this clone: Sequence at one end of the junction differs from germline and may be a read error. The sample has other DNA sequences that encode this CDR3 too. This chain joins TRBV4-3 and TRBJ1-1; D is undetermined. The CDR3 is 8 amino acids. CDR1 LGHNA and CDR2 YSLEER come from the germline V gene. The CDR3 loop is CASSQAFF. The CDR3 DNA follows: TGCGCCAGCAGCCAAGCCTTCTTT.

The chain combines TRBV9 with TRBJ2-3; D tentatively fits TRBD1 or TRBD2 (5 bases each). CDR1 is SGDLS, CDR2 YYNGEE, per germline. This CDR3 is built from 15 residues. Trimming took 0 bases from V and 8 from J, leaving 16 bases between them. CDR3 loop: CASSVAGNQRGTQYF. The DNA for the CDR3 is TGTGCCAGCAGCGTAGCGGGGAACCAAAGGGGTACGCAGTATTTT.

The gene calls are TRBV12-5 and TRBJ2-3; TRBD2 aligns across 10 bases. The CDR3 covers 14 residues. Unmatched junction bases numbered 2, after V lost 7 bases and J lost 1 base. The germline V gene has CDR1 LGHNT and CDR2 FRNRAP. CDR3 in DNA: TGTGCTAGTGCCCTAGCGGGGGGCACAGATACGCAGTATTTT. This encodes CASALAGGTDTQYF.

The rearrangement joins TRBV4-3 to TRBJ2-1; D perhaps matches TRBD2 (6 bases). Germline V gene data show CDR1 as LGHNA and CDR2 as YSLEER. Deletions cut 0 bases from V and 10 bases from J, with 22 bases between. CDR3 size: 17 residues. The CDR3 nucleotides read TGCGCCAGCAGCCAAGATCTGGGGGACTCACCTTCCCAAGAGCAGTTCTTC. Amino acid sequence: CASSQDLGDSPSQEQFF.

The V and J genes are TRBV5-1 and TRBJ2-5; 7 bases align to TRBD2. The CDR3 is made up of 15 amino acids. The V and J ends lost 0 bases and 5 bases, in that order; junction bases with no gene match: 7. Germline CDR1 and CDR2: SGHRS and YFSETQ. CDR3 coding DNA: TGCGCCAGCAGCTTGGTTGCCGGGGAGGGCGAGACCCAGTACTTC. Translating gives CASSLVAGEGETQYF.

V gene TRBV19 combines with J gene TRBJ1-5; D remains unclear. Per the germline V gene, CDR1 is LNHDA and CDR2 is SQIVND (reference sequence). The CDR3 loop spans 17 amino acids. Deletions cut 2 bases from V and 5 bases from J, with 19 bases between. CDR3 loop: CASSIPGRRWVDQPQHF. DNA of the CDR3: TGTGCCAGTAGTATACCAGGACGGCGCTGGGTAGATCAGCCCCAGCATTTT.

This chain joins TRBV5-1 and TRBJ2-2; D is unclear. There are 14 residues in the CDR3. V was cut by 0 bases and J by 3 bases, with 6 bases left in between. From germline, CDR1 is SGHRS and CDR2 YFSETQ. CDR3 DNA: TGCGCCAGCAGCTTGGGGCTCGACACCGGGGAGCTGTTTTTT. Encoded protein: CASSLGLDTGELFF.

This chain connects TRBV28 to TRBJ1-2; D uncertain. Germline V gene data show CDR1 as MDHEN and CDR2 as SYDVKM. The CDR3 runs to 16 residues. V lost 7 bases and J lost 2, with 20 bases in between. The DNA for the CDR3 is TGTGCCAGCACCATCCCTGGGGTCAACCTAAACTATGGCTACACCTTC. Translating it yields CASTIPGVNLNYGYTF.

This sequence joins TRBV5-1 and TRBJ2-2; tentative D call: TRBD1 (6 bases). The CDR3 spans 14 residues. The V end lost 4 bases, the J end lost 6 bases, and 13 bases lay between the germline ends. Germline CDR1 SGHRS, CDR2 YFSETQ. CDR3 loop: CASSALTGSGELFF. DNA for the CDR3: TGCGCCAGCAGCGCACTTACAGGGTCCGGGGAGCTGTTTTTT.

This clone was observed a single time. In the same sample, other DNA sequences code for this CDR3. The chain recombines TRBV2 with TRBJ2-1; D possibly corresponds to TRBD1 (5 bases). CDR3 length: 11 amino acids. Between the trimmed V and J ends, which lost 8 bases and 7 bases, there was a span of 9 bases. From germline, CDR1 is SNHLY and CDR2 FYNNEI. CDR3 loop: CASRYRNEQFF. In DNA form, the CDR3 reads TGTGCCAGCCGATACAGGAATGAGCAGTTCTTC.

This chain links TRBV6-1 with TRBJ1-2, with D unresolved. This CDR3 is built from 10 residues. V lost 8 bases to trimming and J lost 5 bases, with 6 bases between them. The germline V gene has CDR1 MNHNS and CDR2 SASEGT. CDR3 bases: TGTGCCAGCGTTCTGTATGGCTACACCTTC. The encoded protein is CASVLYGYTF.

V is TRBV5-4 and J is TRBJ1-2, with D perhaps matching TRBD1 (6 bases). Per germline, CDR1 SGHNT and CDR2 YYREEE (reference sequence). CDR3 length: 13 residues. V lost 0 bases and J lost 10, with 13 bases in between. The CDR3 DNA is TGTGCCAGCAGCTTGGACAGGGTTGAGGTCTACACCTTC. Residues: CASSLDRVEVYTF.

CDR3 sequence: CASRASGSSDTQYF. The CDR3 DNA is TGTGCCAGCAGGGCTAGCGGGAGTTCAGATACGCAGTATTTT. This sequence joins TRBV2 and TRBJ2-3, with 10 nucleotides matching TRBD2. This CDR3 has 14 amino acids. The trim removed 6 bases at V and 4 bases at J, leaving 4 bases unmatched. CDR1 and CDR2 (germline): SNHLY, FYNNEI.

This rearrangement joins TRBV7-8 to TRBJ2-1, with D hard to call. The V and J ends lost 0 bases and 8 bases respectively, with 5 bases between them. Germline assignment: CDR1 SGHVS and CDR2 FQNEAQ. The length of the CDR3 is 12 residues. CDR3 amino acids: CASSLAWDEQFF. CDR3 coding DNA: TGTGCCAGCAGCTTAGCCTGGGATGAGCAGTTCTTC.

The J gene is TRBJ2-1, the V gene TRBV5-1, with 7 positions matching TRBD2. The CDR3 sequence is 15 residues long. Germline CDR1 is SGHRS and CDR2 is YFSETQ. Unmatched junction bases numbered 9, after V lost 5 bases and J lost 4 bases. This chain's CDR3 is CASSFPGLTYNEQFF. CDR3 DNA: TGCGCCAGCAGTTTTCCGGGACTAACTTACAATGAGCAGTTCTTC.

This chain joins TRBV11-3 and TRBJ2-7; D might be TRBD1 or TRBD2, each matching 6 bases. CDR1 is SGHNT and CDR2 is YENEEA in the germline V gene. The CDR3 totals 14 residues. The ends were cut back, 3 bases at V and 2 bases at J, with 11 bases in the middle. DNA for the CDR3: TGTGCCAGCAGCTTCTATGGGGGGCCCTACGAGCAGTACTTC. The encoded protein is CASSFYGGPYEQYF. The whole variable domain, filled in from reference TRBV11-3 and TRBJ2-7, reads EAGVVQSPRYKIIEKKQPVAFWCNPISGHNTLYWYLQNLGQGPELLIRYENEEAVDDSQLPKDRFSAERLKGVDSTLKIQPAELGDSAVYLCASSFYGGPYEQYFGPGTRLTVT.

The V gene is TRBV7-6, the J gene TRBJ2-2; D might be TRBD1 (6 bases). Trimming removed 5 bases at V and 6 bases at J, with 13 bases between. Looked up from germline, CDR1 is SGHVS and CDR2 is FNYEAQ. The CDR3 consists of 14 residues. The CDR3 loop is CASSPQGPPGELFF. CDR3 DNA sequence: TGTGCCAGCAGCCCACAGGGCCCGCCCGGGGAGCTGTTTTTT. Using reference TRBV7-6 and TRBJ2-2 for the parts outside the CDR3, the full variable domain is GAGVSQSPRYKVTKRGQDVALRCDPISGHVSLYWYRQALGQGPEFLTYFNYEAQQDKSGLPNDRFSAERPEGSISTLTIQRTEQRDSAMYRCASSPQGPPGELFFGEGSRLTVL.

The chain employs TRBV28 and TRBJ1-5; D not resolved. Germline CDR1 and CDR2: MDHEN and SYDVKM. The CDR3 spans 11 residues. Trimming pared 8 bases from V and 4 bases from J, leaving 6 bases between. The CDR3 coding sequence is TGTGCCAGCCTGGGGAATCAGCCCCAGCATTTT. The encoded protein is CASLGNQPQHF.

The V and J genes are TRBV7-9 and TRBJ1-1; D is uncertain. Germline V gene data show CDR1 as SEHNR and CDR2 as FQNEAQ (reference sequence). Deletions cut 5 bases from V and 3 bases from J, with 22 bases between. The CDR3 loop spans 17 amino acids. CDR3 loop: CASSPVRSWGSYTEAFF. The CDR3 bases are TGTGCCAGCAGCCCTGTCCGCTCTTGGGGATCATACACTGAAGCTTTCTTT.

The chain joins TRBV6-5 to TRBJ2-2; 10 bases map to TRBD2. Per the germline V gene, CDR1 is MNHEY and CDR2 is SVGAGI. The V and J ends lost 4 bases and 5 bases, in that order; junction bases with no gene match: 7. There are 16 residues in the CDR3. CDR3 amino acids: CASSSSLAGVTGELFF. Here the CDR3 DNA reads TGTGCCAGCAGTTCCTCCCTAGCGGGAGTAACCGGGGAGCTGTTTTTT.

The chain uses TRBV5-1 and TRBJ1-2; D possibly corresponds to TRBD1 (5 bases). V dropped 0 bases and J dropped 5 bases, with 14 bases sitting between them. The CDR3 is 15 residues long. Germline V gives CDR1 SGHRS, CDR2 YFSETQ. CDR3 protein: CASSLAAGSPYGYTF. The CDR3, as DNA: TGCGCCAGCAGCTTGGCGGCAGGGTCTCCTTATGGCTACACCTTC.

The CDR3 coding sequence is TGTGCCAGCAGTGATCCATCTTACAGGGAGGTCGGAGAAAAACTGTTTTTT. This translates into CASSDPSYREVGEKLFF. The gene calls are TRBV25-1 and TRBJ1-4, with D perhaps TRBD1 (6 bases). The germline V gene encodes CDR1 MGHDK and CDR2 SYGVNS. The germline V and J ends were trimmed by 3 bases and 8 bases, with 22 bases remaining between them. The CDR3 loop spans 17 amino acids.

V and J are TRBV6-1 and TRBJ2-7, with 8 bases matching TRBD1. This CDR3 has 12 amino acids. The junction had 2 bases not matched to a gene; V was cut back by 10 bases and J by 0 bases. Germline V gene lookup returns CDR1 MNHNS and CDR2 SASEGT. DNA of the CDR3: TGTGCCACCACAGGGGGCTCCTACGAGCAGTACTTC. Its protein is CATTGGSYEQYF.